One sample yielded the 18 T cell receptor beta chains listed below, sequenced in a study of T cells expressing NK-cell markers. TCRdb re-analyzed the 5' RACE reads; it lists each CDR3 protein once, without DNA. Found here are about 460,000 distinct CDR3 sequences; the top ten clones hold 1.4%. The sequenced sample consisted of blood T cells: a sorted CD56 or NKG2C T cell subset, CD4+ or CD8+ T cells, or bulk PBMC T cells (not recorded which). Every receptor here comes from a woman aged 45 to 65 in good health.

The chain links TRBV20-1 to TRBJ2-3; TCRdb names TRBD2, which stays unverified in the absence of DNA. CDR3 length: 16 amino acids. Per the germline V gene, CDR1 is DFQATT and CDR2 is SNEGSKA (reference sequence). The CDR3 region is CSASGLAGGGADTQYF.

The CDR3 loop is CASSQVRTGVETQYF. The chain joins TRBV4-1 to TRBJ2-5; TCRdb's assignment of TRBD1 cannot be checked, as there is no DNA. The CDR3 extends over 15 amino acids. Germline V CDR1 and CDR2: MGHRA, YSYEKL.

The chain carries TRBV10-3 and TRBJ2-5; TCRdb selects TRBD1, and the lack of DNA leaves this call unchecked. Germline V gene lookup returns CDR1 ENHRY and CDR2 SYGVKD. CDR3 length: 15 amino acids. The CDR3 here is CAISGTGSLQETQYF.

The chain combines TRBV28 with TRBJ2-6. This CDR3 has 12 residues. The germline V gene encodes CDR1 MDHEN and CDR2 SYDVKM. CDR3 amino acids: CASNIGANVLTF.

V is TRBV7-8 and J is TRBJ1-3; TCRdb picks TRBD1, but there is no DNA to check that call. The germline gives CDR1 SGHVS, CDR2 FQNEAQ. The CDR3 length is 18 residues. The CDR3: CASSPWLGVGVSGNTIYF.

The chain recombines TRBV4-1 with TRBJ1-4; TCRdb gives TRBD1 as the D gene, but with no DNA this cannot be confirmed. There are 15 residues in the CDR3. Germline CDR1 and CDR2: MGHRA and YSYEKL. This CDR3 reads CASSQGQAASEKLFF.

The rearrangement uses TRBV6-6 and TRBJ2-2; there is no DNA to check the TCRdb D call of TRBD2. Per the germline V gene, CDR1 is MNHNY and CDR2 is SVGAGI (reference sequence). This CDR3 spans 18 amino acids. The CDR3 loop is CASSRFQLSGRITGELFF.

The chain is built from TRBV6-2 or TRBV6-3 and TRBJ1-1; TCRdb's D call of TRBD1 is untestable without DNA. The germline CDR1 and CDR2 sequences are MNHEY and SVGEGT. The CDR3 runs 17 residues. The CDR3 is CASSYPRGTGVYTEAFF.

This chain joins TRBV12-3 or TRBV12-4 and TRBJ2-3; TCRdb selects TRBD2, and the lack of DNA leaves this call unchecked. The CDR3 extends over 16 amino acids. The CDR3 is CASSFLREVSTDTQYF.

The chain uses TRBV2 and TRBJ1-2. CDR1 is SNHLY, CDR2 FYNNEI, per germline. The CDR3 spans 12 residues. CDR3 loop: CASVQVGYGYTF.

The chain couples TRBV29-1 to TRBJ2-5; without DNA, the TCRdb call of TRBD1 cannot be checked. Germline V gene lookup returns CDR1 SQVTM and CDR2 ANQGSEA. This CDR3 spans 13 amino acids. The CDR3 sequence is CSVVWGLRETQYF.

The rearrangement joins TRBV20-1 to TRBJ2-7; the TRBD2 assignment by TCRdb is unverifiable without DNA. CDR3 length: 15 residues. Germline-derived CDR1 and CDR2 are DFQATT and SNEGSKA (reference sequence). The CDR3 is CSASSQRLVPYEQYF.

The rearrangement uses TRBV6-6 and TRBJ1-2; there is no DNA to check the TCRdb D call of TRBD1. The V gene's germline CDR1 is MNHNY and CDR2 SVGAGI (reference sequence). This CDR3 spans 15 amino acids. The CDR3 protein is CASSEPGQSPYGYTF.

The genes are TRBV3-1 and TRBJ2-4; TCRdb returns TRBD1, unconfirmable since there is no DNA. Germline loops: CDR1 LGHDT, CDR2 YNNKEL (reference sequence). The CDR3 runs to 16 residues. CDR3 protein: CASSQAGAIAKNIQYF.

CDR3 sequence reads: CASTGPYEQYF. The chain has TRBV5-5 and TRBJ2-7. Germline V gene data show CDR1 as SGHKS and CDR2 as YYEKEE (reference sequence). The CDR3 is made up of 11 amino acids.

The genes are TRBV6-5 and TRBJ2-1; the D call from TCRdb, TRBD2, cannot be confirmed without DNA. Germline assignment: CDR1 MNHEY and CDR2 SVGAGI. The CDR3 is made up of 13 amino acids. This CDR3 is CASSRGTSIEQFF.

J is TRBJ1-2 and V is TRBV27. The germline V gene has CDR1 MNHEY and CDR2 SMNVEV (reference sequence). The CDR3 has 16 residues. The CDR3 spells CASSSTSPTGNYGYTF.

The chain carries TRBV4-2 and TRBJ2-3; TCRdb designates TRBD2, a call that cannot be tested without DNA. This CDR3 spans 16 amino acids. The germline V gene encodes CDR1 LGHNA and CDR2 YNFKEQ. The CDR3 spells CASSQGTTGDTDTQYF.